Included here is one T cell receptor (beta chain) sequence, with context. Its antigen remains unidentified. There are no base qualities to consult, and no much larger clone falls within one base. One collaborating source in Seattle enrolled patients while the patients were actively infected and followed the patients over time throughout the course of disease. The collaborating institutions used their own protocols to collect whole blood in K2EDTA tubes. For TCRbeta analysis, collaborator samples were shipped as frozen whole blood, as isolated PBMCs, or as DNA extracted from either sample type. This specimen comes from a study of blood T cell repertoires in COVID-19 (dated by TCRdb to about 2020). Regarding the complete study: Collaborator samples came from the United States, Italy and Spain and covered acute and convalescent phases of COVID-19. The material from the prospective study consisted of cDNA or gDNA derived from T cells, B-cell-depleted T cells, or PBMCs. A freely available public database, intended as a resource for researchers studying the immune response to SARS-CoV-2, is where the repertoires were released. Where available, HLA class I and class II types were taken from metadata supplied by the sample provider and were not determined by assay-based typing. The samples were drawn from the first 160 participants of the ongoing ImmuneRACE study and from 1,254 subjects provided by 6 global collaborators. The sample metadata nearly always contained a de-identified subject ID, COVID-19 status, age in years and sex. The dataset comprised deeply sampled blood TCRbeta repertoires from subjects exposed to, actively infected with, or recovered from COVID-19. General findings and caveats noted by the study authors: How much clinical and demographic metadata was included differed by source and by participant, and the metadata was provided uncurated.

TCRbeta CDR3 regions were amplified from genomic DNA by means of the immunoSEQ Assay, a bias-controlled multiplex PCR. As for how the authors treated the data: Nucleated cell counts per sample were estimated from amplification of reference gene primers within the assay. To quantify the absolute abundance of each unique TCRbeta CDR3 rearrangement, sequence reads were collapsed and filtered. For each sample, productive Simpson clonality was calculated as the square root of Simpson's diversity index over productive rearrangements. This immuneACCESS table, as held by TCRdb, lists in-frame sequences with V and J called but not all clones. Of the missing ones, under half trace to an unresolved V gene in checked studies; the others have no known cause. That table furnishes V, J and clone size, whereas the DNA furnished D and trimming. Recorded for this sample are roughly 150,000 clones; 85% of them occurred a single time. The biggest ten clones account for roughly 8.4% of the sample.

The CDR3 starts with the cysteine, ends with the phenylalanine, and has 15 residues. This entry keeps only the CDR3 DNA: 45 bases, framed from base 1. V and J lose 0 bases and 4 bases, and a span of 11 bases separates them. The germline V gene specifies ENHRY as CDR1 and SYGVKD as CDR2. The sequence links TRBV10-3 to TRBJ2-3; TRBD1 is a possible D gene, resting on 6 matching bases. The sample taken for sequencing was peripheral blood. This clonotype was obtained from a woman of 80 years or more with COVID-19, enrolled during active disease. The bases are TGTGCCATCAGTGAGTCGGGGGCAGGGTCAGATACGCAGTATTTT. This gives the protein CAISESGAGSDTQYF.